These T cell receptor beta chains were read from a single sample in a study of blood T cell repertoires in COVID-19. Data came from immunoSEQ multiplex PCR; TCRdb stores just in-frame clones and leaves some out. The table has approximately 400,000 clones, approximately 90% seen once. The sample was PBMCs or T cells enriched from blood (not recorded which). The receptors stem from a woman aged 40-49 years who had been exposed to COVID-19. Both conserved end residues are part of each CDR3. The order of the fields is CDR3 length, J gene, V gene, clone size, D gene, CDR3 protein, CDR3 DNA. D genes are given only for firm matches. Clone size appears in some rows only: once, few, many, or a class for an expanded clone.

14	TRBJ1-1	TRBV29-1	once	TRBD1	CSALSGTVNTEAFF	TGCAGCGCTTTATCCGGGACAGTGAACACTGAAGCTTTCTTT
16	TRBJ2-1	TRBV5-1	-	TRBD2	CASSFQRGRSYNEQFF	TGCGCCAGCAGCTTTCAACGCGGGAGATCTTACAATGAGCAGTTCTTC
18	TRBJ2-3	TRBV27	once	-	CASSPEVASSGDTDTQYF	TGTGCCAGCAGCCCCGAGGTAGCGAGTTCAGGGGACACAGATACGCAGTATTTT
14	TRBJ2-7	TRBV10-1	-	-	CASSESLAQGEQYF	TGCGCCAGCAGTGAGAGTCTAGCCCAAGGCGAGCAGTACTTC
16	TRBJ1-4	TRBV19	-	TRBD1	CASSNGQGAANEKLFF	TGTGCCAGTAGTAACGGTCAGGGGGCAGCTAATGAAAAACTGTTTTTT
14	TRBJ1-6	TRBV6-5	-	TRBD1	CASRSGQGNSPLHF	TGTGCCAGCAGGTCCGGACAGGGGAATTCACCCCTCCACTTT
17	TRBJ2-7	TRBV15	-	-	CATSRDTPPSGVSEQYF	TGTGCCACCAGCAGAGATACCCCCCCCTCTGGAGTTAGCGAGCAGTACTTC
13	TRBJ2-5	TRBV5-6	-	-	CASSLLGVETQYF	TGTGCCAGCAGCTTGTTGGGAGTTGAGACCCAGTACTTC
18	TRBJ2-4	TRBV6-1	-	TRBD2	CASSEVGASGGRENIQYF	TGTGCCAGCAGTGAAGTGGGGGCTAGCGGGGGGCGCGAAAACATTCAGTACTTC
14	TRBJ2-1	TRBV7-2	-	-	CASSLGTVYNEQFF	TGTGCCAGCAGCTTAGGGACAGTCTACAATGAGCAGTTCTTC
14	TRBJ1-1	TRBV2	-	-	CASKIGQMNTEAFF	TGTGCCAGCAAGATAGGACAGATGAACACTGAAGCTTTCTTT
17	TRBJ1-1	TRBV25-1	once	-	CASSFRGTPKGGTEAFF	TGTGCCAGCAGTTTTAGAGGTACCCCTAAGGGAGGCACTGAAGCTTTCTTT
14	TRBJ2-7	TRBV19	-	TRBD1	CASRPADRDGEQYF	TGTGCCAGTAGGCCTGCGGACAGGGACGGCGAGCAGTACTTC
14	TRBJ2-7	TRBV7-9	-	TRBD1	CASSLPTGGNEQYF	TGTGCCAGCAGCTTACCGACAGGGGGCAACGAGCAGTACTTC
19	TRBJ1-6	TRBV3-1/TRBV3-2	-	TRBD1	CASSHARGRGRISNSPLHF	TGTGCCAGCAGCCACGCCAGGGGGCGCGGAAGGATTAGTAATTCACCCCTCCACTTT
17	TRBJ1-5	TRBV19	-	TRBD1	CASSTHGTGLLNQPQHF	TGTGCCAGTAGTACCCACGGGACAGGGCTCCTCAATCAGCCCCAGCATTTT
14	TRBJ2-1	TRBV10-3	-	-	CAISVAGGDIEQFF	TGTGCCATCAGTGTCGCCGGGGGAGATATTGAGCAGTTCTTC
12	TRBJ2-1	TRBV7-9	-	-	CASSLSGTTQFF	TGTGCCAGCAGCTTATCCGGGACAACGCAGTTCTTC
12	TRBJ1-1	TRBV2	-	TRBD1	CASHTGGTEAFF	TGTGCCAGCCATACAGGGGGCACTGAAGCTTTCTTT
14	TRBJ2-7	TRBV19	-	TRBD1	CASSIAGQTYEQYF	TGTGCCAGTAGTATAGCGGGACAGACCTACGAGCAGTACTTC
17	TRBJ2-7	TRBV30	-	TRBD1	CAWSLIVTGASSYEQYF	TGTGCCTGGAGTCTGATCGTGACAGGGGCGTCGTCCTACGAGCAGTACTTC
16	TRBJ2-3	TRBV7-2	-	-	CASSLGLKQGEDTQYF	TGTGCCAGCAGCTTAGGTTTAAAGCAGGGCGAGGATACGCAGTATTTT
14	TRBJ1-3	TRBV3-1/TRBV3-2	-	-	CASSQAGSGNTIYF	TGTGCCAGCAGCCAAGCAGGGTCCGGAAACACCATATATTTT